Shown below are 27 T cell receptor beta chains from a single sample sequenced in a study of technical replicates of blood from a handful of donors. Produced via immunoSEQ multiplex PCR; TCRdb's table is partial and in-frame only. The sample shows some 84,000 clones, more than 85% of them seen only once. Source material: T cells isolated from PBMCs. Receptors were obtained from a human donor in good health.

This clone is a singleton in its sample. V and J are TRBV29-1 and TRBJ2-2, with D perhaps matching TRBD2 (5 bases). CDR1 SQVTM and CDR2 ANQGSEA come from the germline V gene. Trimming took off 3 bases at V and 5 bases at J, with 13 bases between the two ends. The CDR3 is made up of 14 amino acids. CDR3 region: CSVDRGVTTGELFF. The CDR3 DNA is TGCAGCGTTGACCGGGGTGTAACAACCGGGGAGCTGTTTTTT.

The rearrangement joins TRBV2 to TRBJ2-7; 10 bases are shared with TRBD1. With 10 bases clipped from V and 2 bases from J, the junction kept 5 bases outside the gene matches. The CDR3 is 13 residues long. Germline V gene lookup returns CDR1 SNHLY and CDR2 FYNNEI. CDR3 region: CAIMGTGAYEQYF. The CDR3 bases are TGTGCCATCATGGGGACAGGGGCCTACGAGCAGTACTTC.

The chain is built from TRBV6-6 and TRBJ2-1, with 11 positions matching TRBD1. Germline CDR1 and CDR2: MNHNY and SVGAGI (reference sequence). CDR3 length equals 14 residues. The ends lost 4 bases at V and 7 bases at J; junction bases unmatched: 3. CDR3 coding DNA: TGTGCCAGCAGTTTTGGGGACAGGGGGAATGAGCAGTTCTTC. Amino acids: CASSFGDRGNEQFF.

The rearrangement joins TRBV7-2 to TRBJ2-5; maybe TRBD2 (5 bases). Germline CDR1 SGHTA, CDR2 FQGNSA. The length of the CDR3 is 16 residues. V lost 2 bases, J lost 1 base, and 14 bases lay in between. The DNA of the CDR3 is TGTGCCAGCAGCTTAACAGCGGTGGTGTTCCAAGAGACCCAGTACTTC. Its protein product is CASSLTAVVFQETQYF.

The chain uses TRBV7-6 and TRBJ2-1; 8 bases map to TRBD1. V lost 3 bases to trimming and J lost 5 bases; unmatched junction nucleotides: 6. Germline CDR1 and CDR2: SGHVS and FNYEAQ. The CDR3 consists of 15 residues. CDR3 in DNA: TGTGCCAGCAGCTTTCGGGACAGGACCGACAATGAGCAGTTCTTC. The encoded protein is CASSFRDRTDNEQFF. The full variable domain, completed using reference TRBV7-6 and TRBJ2-1, is GAGVSQSPRYKVTKRGQDVALRCDPISGHVSLYWYRQALGQGPEFLTYFNYEAQQDKSGLPNDRFSAERPEGSISTLTIQRTEQRDSAMYRCASSFRDRTDNEQFFGPGTRLTVL.

The gene calls are TRBV28 and TRBJ1-5; D is uncertain. CDR3 length: 14 amino acids. Germline V gene lookup returns CDR1 MDHEN and CDR2 SYDVKM. V lost 3 bases to trimming and J lost 0 bases, with 6 bases between them. Here the CDR3 DNA reads TGTGCCAGCAGTTTTCGACATAGCAATCAGCCCCAGCATTTT. Translation gives CASSFRHSNQPQHF.

The J gene is TRBJ1-1, the V gene TRBV9, with 10 bases that match TRBD1. The CDR3 runs 13 residues. Trimming took 4 bases from V and 11 from J; bases not matched to a gene: 8. The V gene's germline CDR1 is SGDLS and CDR2 YYNGEE. The CDR3 nucleotides are TGTGCCAGCAGCTTTCCCGGGACAGGGGATGCTTTCTTT. It encodes CASSFPGTGDAFF.

The rearrangement uses TRBV30 and TRBJ1-3, with no clear D. The CDR3 consists of 13 residues. Germline CDR1 GTSNPN, CDR2 SVGIG (reference sequence). V lost 0 bases and J 4 bases, leaving 7 bases between the germline ends. CDR3 DNA sequence: TGTGCCTGGAGTGTATCGGTCGGAAACACCATATATTTT. Translated: CAWSVSVGNTIYF.

The chain employs TRBV6-5 and TRBJ2-7; possible D gene TRBD2, 7 bases. Germline lookup yields CDR1 MNHEY and CDR2 SVGAGI. This CDR3 region has 12 residues. The CDR3 region has the DNA TGTGCGGGGCGGGGAGGGGGGTCCGAGCAGTACTTC. Encoded protein: CAGRGGGSEQYF.

This clone was found once. The V and J genes are TRBV7-9 and TRBJ1-2; perhaps TRBD1 as D (5 bases). Trimming stripped 5 bases from V and 7 bases from J, with 11 bases between. Germline loops: CDR1 SEHNR, CDR2 FQNEAQ (reference sequence). This CDR3 spans 12 amino acids. CDR3 sequence (DNA): TGTGCCAGCAGCAAAACCGGGGGTGGCTACACCTTC. It translates to CASSKTGGGYTF.

The V and J genes are TRBV11-3 and TRBJ1-3; 7 bases are shared with TRBD1. The CDR3 extends over 14 amino acids. Germline CDR1 and CDR2: SGHNT and YENEEA. V shed 4 bases, J shed 4 bases, and the junction held 4 bases outside the gene matches. The CDR3 bases are TGTGCCAGCAGCTCCGGGACAGTCGGAAACACCATATATTTT. It translates to CASSSGTVGNTIYF.

V gene TRBV14 combines with J gene TRBJ1-1; D gene ambiguous. CDR1 is SGHDN and CDR2 is FVKESK in the germline V gene. Trimming left V 2 bases short and J 0 bases short, with 4 bases between. The CDR3 runs to 13 residues. The CDR3 reads CASSQHLNTEAFF. Here the CDR3 DNA reads TGTGCCAGCAGCCAACATCTGAACACTGAAGCTTTCTTT.

The chain is built from TRBV4-1 and TRBJ2-7; D might be TRBD1 (5 bases). Trimming took 3 bases from V and 7 from J, leaving 13 bases between them. This CDR3 has 13 residues. CDR1 is MGHRA and CDR2 is YSYEKL in the germline V gene. The DNA of the CDR3 is TGCGCCAGCAGCCAGGTCCTAGGGGAAGAGCAGTACTTC. Protein sequence: CASSQVLGEEQYF.

This clone was counted a few times. This chain connects TRBV7-6 to TRBJ1-1; D is uncertain. The V end was cut by 5 bases, the J end by 3 bases, with 10 bases between. The V gene's germline CDR1 is SGHVS and CDR2 FNYEAQ. The CDR3 extends over 13 amino acids. DNA of the CDR3: TGTGCCAGCAGCACACGCCGGGACACTGAAGCTTTCTTT. This codes for CASSTRRDTEAFF.

The rearrangement joins TRBV30 to TRBJ2-2; no clear D. V was trimmed by 1 base and J by 3 bases, leaving 9 bases between them. The germline V gene encodes CDR1 GTSNPN and CDR2 SVGIG (reference sequence). This CDR3 comprises 14 residues. CDR3 coding DNA: TGTGCCTGGAGTGCGCTGACATACACCGGGGAGCTGTTTTTT. Translated, it gives CAWSALTYTGELFF.

This clone has a handful of counts. J is TRBJ1-5 and V is TRBV7-9; no clear D. Trimming removed 9 bases from V and 3 bases from J, with 9 bases in between. The CDR3 runs 12 residues. In germline, CDR1 is SEHNR, CDR2 FQNEAQ (reference sequence). CDR3 residues: CASGLFNQPQHF. CDR3 in DNA: TGTGCCAGTGGGCTTTTCAATCAGCCCCAGCATTTT.

The rearrangement joins TRBV14 to TRBJ2-1; 13 bases map to TRBD2. The J segment lost 4 bases and the V segment lost 5 bases, leaving 11 bases of the junction unmatched. This CDR3 region has 18 residues. The germline gives CDR1 SGHDN, CDR2 FVKESK. Here the CDR3 reads CASSSLKLAGGPYNEQFF. The CDR3 nucleotides read TGTGCCAGCAGCTCCCTGAAACTAGCGGGAGGGCCTTACAATGAGCAGTTCTTC. The full variable domain, in which reference TRBV14 and TRBJ2-1 provide the parts outside the CDR3, is EAGVTQFPSHSVIEKGQTVTLRCDPISGHDNLYWYRRVMGKEIKFLLHFVKESKQDESGMPNNRFLAERTGGTYSTLKVQPAELEDSGVYFCASSSLKLAGGPYNEQFFGPGTRLTVL.

Only one count was recorded for this clone. The chain uses TRBV5-1 and TRBJ2-1; D gene uncertain. Germline CDR1 is SGHRS and CDR2 is YFSETQ. Trimming cost V 0 bases and J 2 bases, with 9 bases left between them. The length of the CDR3 is 15 residues. The CDR3 spells CASSLASRPYNEQFF. In nucleotides, the CDR3 is TGCGCCAGCAGCTTGGCCAGTCGCCCCTACAATGAGCAGTTCTTC.

The chain recombines TRBV28 with TRBJ2-7; 7 bases align to TRBD2. V dropped 1 base and J dropped 4; count of bases not matched to a gene: 1. The CDR3 extends over 13 amino acids. Germline assignment: CDR1 MDHEN and CDR2 SYDVKM. CDR3 residues: CASSLLRGYEQYF. The CDR3 DNA follows: TGTGCCAGCAGTTTATTGCGGGGGTACGAGCAGTACTTC.

The chain combines TRBV19 with TRBJ1-1; unclear D gene. The V end was cut by 7 bases, the J end by 1 base, with 13 bases between. The CDR3 contains 14 residues. Germline V gives CDR1 LNHDA, CDR2 SQIVND (reference sequence). CDR3 in amino acids: CASTFYEGNTEAFF. The CDR3, as DNA: TGTGCCAGTACTTTTTATGAGGGGAACACTGAAGCTTTCTTT.

This rearrangement joins TRBV27 to TRBJ2-3; possible D gene TRBD2, 5 bases. Germline V gives CDR1 MNHEY, CDR2 SMNVEV (reference sequence). This CDR3 spans 13 amino acids. The V end was cut by 8 bases, the J end by 2 bases, with 11 bases between. CDR3 nucleotides: TGTGCCAGCGGGCTAGCCCCCACAGATACGCAGTATTTT. It yields the protein CASGLAPTDTQYF.

The chain carries TRBV4-3 and TRBJ2-1; D is ambiguous. V lost 4 bases and J lost 8, with 18 bases in between. Germline CDR1 LGHNA, CDR2 YSLEER. The CDR3 runs 15 residues. CDR3 sequence (DNA): TGCGCCAGCAGCCCCCAAGAGGAACACATCGATGAGCAGTTCTTC. It translates to CASSPQEEHIDEQFF.

The chain employs TRBV5-4 and TRBJ1-1; 7 bases agree with TRBD1. CDR1 SGHNT and CDR2 YYREEE come from the germline V gene (reference sequence). CDR3 size: 17 residues. The V and J ends lost 4 bases and 1 base, in that order; junction bases with no gene match: 13. The CDR3 sequence is CASSPYRQGRTNTEAFF. As DNA, the CDR3 is TGTGCCAGCAGCCCGTACCGACAGGGACGGACGAACACTGAAGCTTTCTTT.

The chain is built from TRBV16 and TRBJ1-5; TRBD1 matches 8 bases. The CDR3 totals 15 residues. The V segment lost 2 bases and the J segment 5 bases; nucleotides outside the gene matches: 5. Germline values: CDR1 KGHSY, CDR2 FQNENV. CDR3 in DNA: TGTGCCAGCAGCCAAACGACAGGGGTGGATCAGCCCCAGCATTTT. Its translation: CASSQTTGVDQPQHF.

The chain links TRBV10-3 to TRBJ2-3; a possible D gene is TRBD1 (5 bases). The CDR3 sequence is 15 residues long. V lost 3 bases and J lost 0, with 10 bases in between. Germline V CDR1 and CDR2: ENHRY, SYGVKD. In DNA, the CDR3 is TGTGCCATCAGTGAAAGACAGTTTAGCACAGATACGCAGTATTTT. Translated, it gives CAISERQFSTDTQYF.

V and J are TRBV6-5 and TRBJ2-3; TRBD1 aligns across 12 bases. V shed 10 bases and J 1 base; nucleotides not matched to a gene: 3. There are 14 residues in the CDR3. Germline V gene data show CDR1 as MNHEY and CDR2 as SVGAGI. The chain's CDR3 is CATGTGGGTDTQYF. CDR3 nucleotides: TGTGCCACCGGGACAGGGGGCGGCACAGATACGCAGTATTTT.

The J gene is TRBJ2-7, the V gene TRBV4-2, with TRBD1 matching 9 bases. The junction had 9 bases not matched to a gene; V was cut back by 4 bases and J by 5 bases. Germline CDR1 is LGHNA and CDR2 is YNFKEQ. This CDR3 comprises 15 residues. In DNA, the CDR3 is TGTGCCAGCAGCCTAGCTGACAGGGGGAGAAACGAGCAGTACTTC. Translation gives CASSLADRGRNEQYF.